The 18 T cell receptor beta chains below were found in one sample sequenced in a study of brain T cells in children with intractable seizures. TCRdb's table, derived via immunoSEQ multiplex PCR, lists solely in-frame clones and lacks some. Seen here are tens of thousands of clones, approximately 94% observed once, and the top ten hold over 1.5%. The material was peripheral blood, obtained at surgery. Receptors were obtained from a boy under three years old with tuberous sclerosis and intractable seizures.

V usage is TRBV4-1 and J usage is TRBJ2-5, with TRBD2 matching 12 bases. The length of the CDR3 is 18 residues. Per the germline V gene, CDR1 is MGHRA and CDR2 is YSYEKL. V dropped 2 bases and J dropped 5; count of bases not matched to a gene: 12. The CDR3 DNA is TGCGCCAGCAGCCAAAGGGCTAGCGGGAGGGCCCACATCGAGACCCAGTACTTC. This sequence encodes CASSQRASGRAHIETQYF.

This chain links TRBV30 with TRBJ1-6; unclear D gene. V lost 2 bases, J lost 12 bases, and 5 bases lay in between. This CDR3 contains 10 residues. Germline V lookup: CDR1 GTSNPN, CDR2 SVGIG (reference sequence). This CDR3 is CAWSPLPLHF. Written as DNA, the CDR3 is TGTGCCTGGAGTCCTCTACCCCTCCACTTT.

The chain carries TRBV9 and TRBJ2-2; D is uncertain. There are 13 residues in the CDR3. The ends were cut back, 0 bases at V and 4 bases at J, with 4 bases in the middle. Germline CDR1 reads SGDLS; CDR2 reads YYNGEE. In nucleotides, the CDR3 is TGTGCCAGCAGCGTAGTCTTCACCGGGGAGCTGTTTTTT. The encoded protein is CASSVVFTGELFF.

CDR3 in DNA: TGTGCCAGCAGTCCTCAGACTAGCGGGAATCTGAATGAGCAGTTCTTC. Residues: CASSPQTSGNLNEQFF. The V and J genes are TRBV14 and TRBJ2-1, with 11 bases matching TRBD2. This CDR3 has 16 amino acids. The germline CDR1 and CDR2 sequences are SGHDN and FVKESK. V lost 6 bases and J lost 7; bases outside the gene matches: 11.

The chain couples TRBV2 to TRBJ2-1, with TRBD2 matching 12 bases. The germline CDR1 and CDR2 sequences are SNHLY and FYNNEI. There are 17 residues in the CDR3. V dropped 6 bases and J dropped 8; count of bases not matched to a gene: 14. The CDR3 DNA sequence: TGTGCCAGCAGGATTACTAGCGGGGGGCCGGTATCACATGAGCAGTTCTTC. Translating gives CASRITSGGPVSHEQFF.

The chain couples TRBV5-4 to TRBJ2-1, with 10 bases aligning to TRBD1. The germline V gene has CDR1 SGHNT and CDR2 YYREEE (reference sequence). Unmatched junction bases numbered 6, after V lost 0 bases and J lost 9 bases. The CDR3 extends over 15 amino acids. The DNA for the CDR3 is TGTGCCAGCAGCTTGGCCCAGGGACAGGGGAGTGAGCAGTTCTTC. It encodes CASSLAQGQGSEQFF.

The chain links TRBV7-9 to TRBJ2-5, with D hard to call. CDR1 SEHNR and CDR2 FQNEAQ come from the germline V gene (reference sequence). This CDR3 comprises 12 residues. The V and J ends lost 1 base and 5 bases respectively, with 5 bases between them. The CDR3 nucleotides read TGTGCCAGCAGCTTAGAAGACGAGACCCAGTACTTC. Amino acids: CASSLEDETQYF.

The chain recombines TRBV7-8 with TRBJ2-3, with TRBD2 matching over 11 bases. The CDR3 consists of 18 residues. The V and J ends lost 6 bases and 2 bases, in that order; junction bases with no gene match: 13. Germline assignment: CDR1 SGHVS and CDR2 FQNEAQ. CDR3 DNA: TGTGCCAGCAGGCCTAGGGGGGCTAGCGGGAGGCCCACAGATACGCAGTATTTT. It translates to CASRPRGASGRPTDTQYF.

The chain is built from TRBV27 and TRBJ2-7; 9 positions match TRBD2. Looked up from germline, CDR1 is MNHEY and CDR2 is SMNVEV (reference sequence). Trimming took 6 bases from V and 2 from J; bases not matched to a gene: 5. CDR3 length equals 14 residues. CDR3 amino acids: CASSRGLAAYEQYF. CDR3 bases: TGTGCCAGCAGCCGGGGACTAGCTGCCTACGAGCAGTACTTC.

DNA for the CDR3: TGTGCCAGCAGATCCGGGACAGCTTTGAACACTGAAGCTTTCTTT. It yields the protein CASRSGTALNTEAFF. The chain employs TRBV7-9 and TRBJ1-1; TRBD1 matches 7 bases. The CDR3 is made up of 15 amino acids. Trimming took 6 bases from V and 0 from J; bases not matched to a gene: 7. The germline V gene has CDR1 SEHNR and CDR2 FQNEAQ (reference sequence).

This sequence joins TRBV19 and TRBJ1-2; D is uncertain. This CDR3 is built from 12 residues. Trimming left V 2 bases short and J 8 bases short, with 9 bases between. CDR1 is LNHDA and CDR2 is SQIVND in the germline V gene (reference sequence). The CDR3 DNA sequence: TGTGCCAGTAGTATAAGGTCAGCCGGCTACACCTTC. It encodes CASSIRSAGYTF.

The V and J genes are TRBV21-1 and TRBJ1-5. TRBV21-1 represents a pseudogene. This CDR3 spans 18 amino acids. CDR3 sequence: CASSKILGGKRPCQPQHF. For the CDR3, the DNA is TGTGCCAGCAGCAAAATCCTTGGGGGTAAGCGGCCTTGCCAGCCCCAGCATTTT.

The genes are TRBV6-5 and TRBJ1-5; TRBD1 matches 11 bases. The CDR3 is made up of 13 amino acids. Losses at the gene ends were 8 bases for V and 6 bases for J; bases not matched to a gene: 3. Germline-derived CDR1 and CDR2 are MNHEY and SVGAGI. CDR3 region: CASGQGASQPQHF. The CDR3 region has the DNA TGTGCCAGCGGACAGGGGGCATCTCAGCCCCAGCATTTT.

Details on this clone: Different DNA sequences within this sample yield the same CDR3. The chain is built from TRBV27 and TRBJ2-7; tentatively, D is TRBD2 (5 bases). Germline CDR1 is MNHEY and CDR2 is SMNVEV (reference sequence). The ends were cut back, 0 bases at V and 3 bases at J, with 6 bases in the middle. This CDR3 is 13 amino acids long. The chain's CDR3 is CASSLSGSYEQYF. CDR3 sequence (DNA): TGTGCCAGCAGTTTATCAGGGAGCTACGAGCAGTACTTC.

The J gene is TRBJ2-3, the V gene TRBV7-3; D not resolved. The CDR3 consists of 13 residues. Germline CDR1 reads SGHTA; CDR2 reads FQGTGA. V lost 1 base and J 4 bases, leaving 6 bases between the germline ends. The CDR3 DNA reads TGTGCCAGCAGCTTAAGTTCGCCAGATACGCAGTATTTT. This sequence encodes CASSLSSPDTQYF.

The chain has TRBV5-1 and TRBJ1-1; 8 bases align to TRBD1. V shed 4 bases, J shed 3 bases, and the junction held 5 bases outside the gene matches. Germline V gene lookup returns CDR1 SGHRS and CDR2 YFSETQ. CDR3 size: 14 residues. This CDR3 is CASSPMTGDTEAFF. The CDR3, as DNA: TGCGCCAGCAGCCCCATGACAGGGGACACTGAAGCTTTCTTT.

This clone showed up just a few times. For the CDR3, the DNA is TGTGCCATCAGGACTAGCGGGCGGAATGAGCAGTTCTTC. It translates to CAIRTSGRNEQFF. The V call is TRBV6-6, the J call TRBJ2-1, with 11 nucleotides matching TRBD2. Germline CDR1 reads MNHNY; CDR2 reads SVGAGI (reference sequence). This CDR3 is 13 amino acids long. Unmatched junction bases numbered 6, after V lost 10 bases and J lost 7 bases.

The chain is built from TRBV29-1 and TRBJ1-2, with a possible D match to TRBD1 (5 bases). CDR1 and CDR2 (germline): SQVTM, ANQGSEA. This CDR3 contains 13 residues. Trimming took 1 base from V and 0 from J, leaving 6 bases between them. CDR3 DNA sequence: TGCAGCGTTGAAGGGGGCGCTAACTATGGCTACACCTTC. Its protein is CSVEGGANYGYTF.